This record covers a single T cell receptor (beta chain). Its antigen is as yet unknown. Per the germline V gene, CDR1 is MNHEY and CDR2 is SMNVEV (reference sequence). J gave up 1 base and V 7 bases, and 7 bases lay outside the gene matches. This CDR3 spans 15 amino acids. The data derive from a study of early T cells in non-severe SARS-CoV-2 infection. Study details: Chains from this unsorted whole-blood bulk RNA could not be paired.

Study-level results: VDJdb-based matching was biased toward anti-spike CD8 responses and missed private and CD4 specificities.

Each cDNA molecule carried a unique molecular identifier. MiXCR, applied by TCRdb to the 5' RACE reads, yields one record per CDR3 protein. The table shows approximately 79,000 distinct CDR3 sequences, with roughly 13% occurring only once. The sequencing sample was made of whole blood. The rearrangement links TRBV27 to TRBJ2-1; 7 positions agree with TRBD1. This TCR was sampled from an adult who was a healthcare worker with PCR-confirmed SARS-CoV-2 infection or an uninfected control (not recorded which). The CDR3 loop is CASTSTGLSYNEQFF. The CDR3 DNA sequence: TGTGCCAGCACCTCGACAGGGTTGTCCTACAATGAGCAGTTCTTC.